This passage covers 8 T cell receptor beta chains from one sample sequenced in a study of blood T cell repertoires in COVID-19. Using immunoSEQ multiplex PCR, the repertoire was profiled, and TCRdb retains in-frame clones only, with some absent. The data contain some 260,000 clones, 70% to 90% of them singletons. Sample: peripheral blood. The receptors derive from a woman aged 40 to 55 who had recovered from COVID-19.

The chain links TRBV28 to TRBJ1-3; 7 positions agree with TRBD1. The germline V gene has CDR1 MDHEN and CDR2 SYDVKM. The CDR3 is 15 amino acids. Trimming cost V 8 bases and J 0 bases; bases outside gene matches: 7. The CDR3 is CASAGQRSSGNTIYF. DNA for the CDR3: TGTGCCAGCGCGGGACAGCGGAGCTCTGGAAACACCATATATTTT.

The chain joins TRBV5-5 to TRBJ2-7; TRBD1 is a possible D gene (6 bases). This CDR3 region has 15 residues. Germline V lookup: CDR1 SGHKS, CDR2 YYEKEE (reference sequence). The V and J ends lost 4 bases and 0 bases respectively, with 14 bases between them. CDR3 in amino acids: CASSLHPDSSYEQYV. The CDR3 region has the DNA TGTGCCAGCAGCCTACACCCGGACAGCTCCTACGAGCAGTACGTC.

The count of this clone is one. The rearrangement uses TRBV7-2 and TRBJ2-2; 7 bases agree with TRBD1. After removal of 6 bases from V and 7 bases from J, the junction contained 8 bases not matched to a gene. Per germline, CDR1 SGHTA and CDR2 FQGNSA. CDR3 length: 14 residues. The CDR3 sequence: CASRTTGANGELFF. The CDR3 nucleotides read TGTGCCAGCAGGACAACAGGGGCCAACGGGGAGCTGTTTTTT.

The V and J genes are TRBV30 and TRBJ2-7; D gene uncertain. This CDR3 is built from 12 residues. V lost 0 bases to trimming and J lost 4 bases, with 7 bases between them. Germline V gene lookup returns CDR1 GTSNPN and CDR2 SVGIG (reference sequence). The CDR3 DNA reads TGTGCCTGGAGTGTAAGCGTTTACGAGCAGTACTTC. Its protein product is CAWSVSVYEQYF.

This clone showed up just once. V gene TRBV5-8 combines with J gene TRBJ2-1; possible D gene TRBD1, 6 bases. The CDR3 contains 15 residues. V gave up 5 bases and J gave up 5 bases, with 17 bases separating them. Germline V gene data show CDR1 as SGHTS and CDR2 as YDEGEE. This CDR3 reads CASRPGGPDNNEQFF. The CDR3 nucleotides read TGTGCCAGCAGACCTGGGGGCCCAGATAACAATGAGCAGTTCTTC.

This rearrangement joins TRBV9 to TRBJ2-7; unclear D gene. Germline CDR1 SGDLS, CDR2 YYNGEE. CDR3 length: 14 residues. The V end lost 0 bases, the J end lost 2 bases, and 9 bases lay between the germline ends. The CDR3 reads CASSVAGSTYEQYF. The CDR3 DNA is TGTGCCAGCAGCGTAGCGGGTAGTACCTACGAGCAGTACTTC. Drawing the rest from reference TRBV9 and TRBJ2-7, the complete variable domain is DSGVTQTPKHLITATGQRVTLRCSPRSGDLSVYWYQQSLDQGLQFLIQYYNGEERAKGNILERFSAQQFPDLHSELNLSSLELGDSALYFCASSVAGSTYEQYFGPGTRLTVT.

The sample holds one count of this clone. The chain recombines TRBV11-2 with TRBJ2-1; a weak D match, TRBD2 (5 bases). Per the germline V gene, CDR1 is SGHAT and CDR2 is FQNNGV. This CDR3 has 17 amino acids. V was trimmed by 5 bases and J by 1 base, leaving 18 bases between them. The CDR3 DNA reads TGTGCCAGCAGCGCGCACCTCTCGAGGGCGTCCTACAATGAGCAGTTCTTC. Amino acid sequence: CASSAHLSRASYNEQFF.

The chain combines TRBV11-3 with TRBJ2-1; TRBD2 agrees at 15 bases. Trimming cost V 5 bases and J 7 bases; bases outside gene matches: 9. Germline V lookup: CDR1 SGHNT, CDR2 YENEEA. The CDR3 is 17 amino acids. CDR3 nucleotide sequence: TGTGCCAGCAGCCCACGGACTAGCGGGAGGGCTTGGAATGAGCAGTTCTTC. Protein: CASSPRTSGRAWNEQFF.